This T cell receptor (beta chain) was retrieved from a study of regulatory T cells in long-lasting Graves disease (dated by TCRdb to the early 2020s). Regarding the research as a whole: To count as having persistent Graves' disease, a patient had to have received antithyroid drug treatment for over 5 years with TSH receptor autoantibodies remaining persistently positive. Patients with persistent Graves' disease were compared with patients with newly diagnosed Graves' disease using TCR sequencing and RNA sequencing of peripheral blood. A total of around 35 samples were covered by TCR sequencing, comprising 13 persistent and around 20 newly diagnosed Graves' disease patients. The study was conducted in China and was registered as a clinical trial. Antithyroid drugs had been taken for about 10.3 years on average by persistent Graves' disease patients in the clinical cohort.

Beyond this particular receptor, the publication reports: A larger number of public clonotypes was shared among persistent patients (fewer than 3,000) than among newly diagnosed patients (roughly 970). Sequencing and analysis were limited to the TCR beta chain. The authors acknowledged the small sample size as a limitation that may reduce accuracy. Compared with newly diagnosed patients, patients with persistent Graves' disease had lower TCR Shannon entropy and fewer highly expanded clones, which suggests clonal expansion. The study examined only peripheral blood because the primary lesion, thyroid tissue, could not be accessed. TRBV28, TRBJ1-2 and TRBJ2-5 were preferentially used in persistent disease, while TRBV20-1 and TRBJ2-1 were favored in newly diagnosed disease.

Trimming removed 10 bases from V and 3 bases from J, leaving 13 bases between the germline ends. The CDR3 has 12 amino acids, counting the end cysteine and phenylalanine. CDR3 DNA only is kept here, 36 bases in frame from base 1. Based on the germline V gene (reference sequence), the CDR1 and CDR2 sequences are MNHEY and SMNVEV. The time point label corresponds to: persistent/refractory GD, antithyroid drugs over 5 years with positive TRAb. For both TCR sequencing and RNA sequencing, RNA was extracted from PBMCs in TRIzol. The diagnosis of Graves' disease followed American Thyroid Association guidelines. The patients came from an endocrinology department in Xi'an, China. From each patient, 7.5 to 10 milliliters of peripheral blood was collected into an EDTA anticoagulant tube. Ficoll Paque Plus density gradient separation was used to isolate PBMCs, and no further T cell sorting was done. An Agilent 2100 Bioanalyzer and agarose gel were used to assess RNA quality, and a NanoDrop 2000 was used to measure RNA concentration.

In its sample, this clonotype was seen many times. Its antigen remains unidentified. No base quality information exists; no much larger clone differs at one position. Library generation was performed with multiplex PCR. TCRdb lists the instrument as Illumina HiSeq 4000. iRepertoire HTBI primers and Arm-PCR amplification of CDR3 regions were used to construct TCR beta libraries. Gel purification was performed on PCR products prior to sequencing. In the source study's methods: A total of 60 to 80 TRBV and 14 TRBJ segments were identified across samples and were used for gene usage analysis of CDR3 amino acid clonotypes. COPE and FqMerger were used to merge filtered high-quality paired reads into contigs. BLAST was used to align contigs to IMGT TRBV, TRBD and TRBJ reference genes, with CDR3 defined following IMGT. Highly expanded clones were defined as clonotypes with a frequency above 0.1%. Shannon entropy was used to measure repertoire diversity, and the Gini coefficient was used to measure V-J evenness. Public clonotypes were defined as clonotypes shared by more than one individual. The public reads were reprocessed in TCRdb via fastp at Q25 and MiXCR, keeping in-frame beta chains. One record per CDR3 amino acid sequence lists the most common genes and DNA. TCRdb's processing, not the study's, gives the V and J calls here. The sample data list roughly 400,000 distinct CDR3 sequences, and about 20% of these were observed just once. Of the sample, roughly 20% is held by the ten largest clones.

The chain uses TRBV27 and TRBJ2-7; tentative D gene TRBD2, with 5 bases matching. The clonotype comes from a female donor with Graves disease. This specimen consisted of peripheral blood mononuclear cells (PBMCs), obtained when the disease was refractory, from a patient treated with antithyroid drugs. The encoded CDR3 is CATGTSGYEQYF. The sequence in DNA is TGTGCCACCGGAACTAGTGGCTACGAGCAGTACTTC.